The present TCR beta chain was sequenced within a study of immune reconstitution after stem cell transplant in scleroderma. Germline loops: CDR1 DFQATT, CDR2 SNEGSKA (reference sequence). J gave up 0 bases and V 1 base, and 3 bases lay outside the gene matches. CDR3 size: 14 residues. TCRdb re-called the RT-PCR reads with MiXCR, one entry per CDR3 protein. The sample carries 2,100 or so distinct CDR3 sequences, 8% to 9.5% recorded once. A few counts support this clonotype. The source is a male donor with systemic sclerosis. This material was collected before or after autologous hematopoietic stem cell transplantation (not recorded which). This rearrangement joins TRBV20-1 to TRBJ2-7, with 7 bases fitting TRBD2. In nucleotides, the CDR3 is TGCAGTGCTAGAGCGGGGGGTCCCTCCTACGAGCAGTACTTC. Its protein is CSARAGGPSYEQYF.